These 22 T cell receptor beta chains were all obtained from the same sample, sequenced in a study of T cell responses to AZD1222 COVID-19 vaccine (dated by TCRdb to the early 2020s). The sample's time point label, decoded: baseline before first vaccination. The method was the immunoSEQ multiplex PCR assay. Entries here come from immuneACCESS through TCRdb and include only in-frame sequences with V and J called. Some clones fail to appear in such tables; in the studies checked, an unresolved V gene covers under half of the shortfall, and the cause of the remainder is unknown. Recorded for this sample are over 140,000 clones; 80% to 95% of them occurred a single time. The ten largest clonotypes hold about 5% of the sample. Sequencing was performed on peripheral blood, taken on day 0 of AZD1222 vaccination. Receptor source: an adult in good health.

Only one count was recorded for this clone. The chain employs TRBV7-9 and TRBJ2-3; TRBD1 aligns across 8 bases. Germline V CDR1 and CDR2: SEHNR, FQNEAQ (reference sequence). The CDR3 is 15 residues long. Trimming cost V 5 bases and J 6 bases; bases outside gene matches: 10. Here the CDR3 DNA reads TGTGCCAGCAGCCCAGGGGGACAGGCGACCGATACGCAGTATTTT. Protein: CASSPGGQATDTQYF.

The chain uses TRBV27 and TRBJ2-7, with 9 bases identical to TRBD2. CDR1 and CDR2 (germline): MNHEY, SMNVEV (reference sequence). The V gene end was trimmed by 0 bases and the J gene end by 3 bases; junction bases not matched to a gene: 3. The CDR3 runs 15 residues. The CDR3 sequence: CASSLSLAGVYEQYF. CDR3 bases: TGTGCCAGCAGTTTATCTTTAGCGGGGGTCTACGAGCAGTACTTC.

The V call is TRBV3-1 (or the pseudogene TRBV3-2), the J call TRBJ2-7; 7 nucleotides align to TRBD1. Per germline, CDR1 LGHDT and CDR2 YNNKEL (reference sequence). The CDR3 is 13 amino acids. Trimming at V came to 5 bases and at J to 5 bases, leaving 6 bases not matched to a gene. The DNA for the CDR3 is TGTGCCAGCAGCATCCGGGACAGTCACGAGCAGTACTTC. It encodes CASSIRDSHEQYF.

The chain joins TRBV4-1 to TRBJ1-3, with D unclear. Trimming pared 0 bases from V and 0 bases from J, leaving 9 bases between. CDR3 length equals 16 residues. Germline values: CDR1 MGHRA, CDR2 YSYEKL. The CDR3 nucleotides read TGCGCCAGCAGCCAAGAAGCAACCAGCTCTGGAAACACCATATATTTT. It codes for CASSQEATSSGNTIYF.

This chain connects TRBV28 to TRBJ2-1; 9 bases are a match to TRBD2. This CDR3 region has 15 residues. V gave up 7 bases and J gave up 9 bases; unmatched junction bases: 13. Germline V gives CDR1 MDHEN, CDR2 SYDVKM. In DNA form, the CDR3 reads TGTGCCAGCATTTTTGGCGGGGGGGCCCGGAGTGAGCAGTTCTTC. The encoded protein is CASIFGGGARSEQFF. Drawing the rest from reference TRBV28 and TRBJ2-1, the complete variable domain is DVKVTQSSRYLVKRTGEKVFLECVQDMDHENMFWYRQDPGLGLRLIYFSYDVKMKEKGDIPEGYSVSREKKERFSLILESASTNQTSMYLCASIFGGGARSEQFFGPGTRLTVL.

The V gene is TRBV6-5, the J gene TRBJ2-1; D is undetermined. This CDR3 is built from 15 residues. Trimming removed 0 bases from V and 7 bases from J, with 13 bases in between. Germline lookup yields CDR1 MNHEY and CDR2 SVGAGI. CDR3 sequence reads: CASSYSGIEPNEQFF. The DNA for the CDR3 is TGTGCCAGCAGTTACTCGGGTATTGAGCCAAATGAGCAGTTCTTC.

The chain employs TRBV29-1 and TRBJ2-5; the D gene is possibly TRBD1 (6 bases). Trimming removed 8 bases from V and 5 bases from J, with 12 bases in between. The CDR3 length is 11 residues. Looked up from germline, CDR1 is SQVTM and CDR2 is ANQGSEA. In DNA, the CDR3 is TGCAGCTTTGGGGGCAGGGAGACCCAGTACTTC. This encodes CSFGGRETQYF.

The chain links TRBV19 to TRBJ1-2; 7 bases are shared with TRBD1. V was clipped by 3 bases and J by 4 bases; unmatched bases: 2. The CDR3 contains 13 residues. Per germline, CDR1 LNHDA and CDR2 SQIVND (reference sequence). CDR3 in DNA: TGTGCCAGTAGTATTACAGGGGCCTATGGCTACACCTTC. Its translation is CASSITGAYGYTF.

This sequence joins TRBV6-2 or TRBV6-3 and TRBJ2-3; D may match TRBD1 or TRBD2 (5 bases each). Germline V gives CDR1 MNHEY, CDR2 SVGEGT. This CDR3 has 16 residues. The ends were cut back, 2 bases at V and 0 bases at J, with 12 bases in the middle. CDR3 nucleotide sequence: TGTGCCAGCAGTTACGAAAGGGGAGATAGCACAGATACGCAGTATTTT. The encoded protein is CASSYERGDSTDTQYF.

This clone was counted a few times. The chain couples TRBV5-8 to TRBJ2-3; 13 bases line up with TRBD2. There are 16 residues in the CDR3. Germline V gives CDR1 SGHTS, CDR2 YDEGEE. The junction had 4 bases not matched to a gene; V was cut back by 4 bases and J by 2 bases. CDR3: CASSLGTSGNTDTQYF. DNA for the CDR3: TGTGCCAGCAGCCTAGGGACTAGCGGGAACACAGATACGCAGTATTTT. Together with reference TRBV5-8 and TRBJ2-3, the CDR3 gives the full variable domain: EAGVTQSPTHLIKTRGQQATLRCSPISGHTSVYWYQQALGLGLQFLLWYDEGEERNRGNFPPRFSGRQFPNYSSELNVNALELEDSALYLCASSLGTSGNTDTQYFGPGTRLTVL.

This chain links TRBV25-1 with TRBJ1-5; D call uncertain. The CDR3 has 14 residues. Germline loops: CDR1 MGHDK, CDR2 SYGVNS. Trimming removed 2 bases at V and 1 base at J, with 6 bases between. CDR3 protein: CASSEVGSNQPQHF. As DNA, the CDR3 is TGTGCCAGCAGTGAAGTAGGGAGCAATCAGCCCCAGCATTTT.

The V gene is TRBV23-1, the J gene TRBJ2-7, with a possible D match to TRBD1 (5 bases). TRBV23-1 is marked as an open reading frame, function uncertain. Trimming stripped 1 base from V and 0 bases from J, with 16 bases between. The CDR3 length is 17 residues. The CDR3 nucleotides read TGCGCCAGCAGTCAATTCGAACAGGTCCCTCACTCCTACGAGCAGTACTTC. It codes for CASSQFEQVPHSYEQYF.

CDR3 residues: CASSIKVSEAFF. As DNA, the CDR3 is TGTGCCAGTAGTATCAAGGTTTCTGAAGCTTTCTTT. The chain employs TRBV19 and TRBJ1-1; D is unclear. The V and J ends lost 3 bases and 6 bases respectively, with 8 bases between them. The CDR3 loop spans 12 amino acids. Germline V gives CDR1 LNHDA, CDR2 SQIVND (reference sequence).

The rearrangement joins TRBV29-1 to TRBJ1-2; D uncertain. Trimming removed 4 bases from V and 5 bases from J, with 20 bases in between. The CDR3 sequence is 15 residues long. Germline CDR1 and CDR2: SQVTM and ANQGSEA. Here the CDR3 reads CSVGLFVGLPYGYTF. The CDR3 region has the DNA TGCAGCGTTGGTCTCTTCGTAGGCTTACCTTATGGCTACACCTTC.

J is TRBJ1-1 and V is TRBV18, with TRBD1 matching 10 bases. Germline V gene lookup returns CDR1 KGHSH and CDR2 LQKENI. The length of the CDR3 is 15 residues. V was pared by 3 bases and J by 4 bases, with 5 bases of the junction left unmatched. The CDR3 is CASSPRTGGITEAFF. The CDR3 nucleotides read TGTGCCAGCTCACCGAGGACAGGGGGAATCACTGAAGCTTTCTTT.

The chain combines TRBV9 with TRBJ2-4, with D perhaps matching TRBD1 or TRBD2 (5 bases each). The CDR3 totals 15 residues. V gave up 0 bases and J gave up 1 base, with 8 bases separating them. Germline-derived CDR1 and CDR2 are SGDLS and YYNGEE. CDR3 in amino acids: CASSVGGVAKNIQYF. In nucleotides, the CDR3 is TGTGCCAGCAGCGTAGGAGGGGTCGCCAAAAACATTCAGTACTTC.

The chain recombines TRBV18 with TRBJ1-1; no reliable D call. Looked up from germline, CDR1 is KGHSH and CDR2 is LQKENI. The CDR3 sequence is 16 residues long. Deletions cut 1 base from V and 0 bases from J, with 12 bases between. Written as DNA, the CDR3 is TGTGCCAGCTCACCACGTTCGGTACAAATGAACACTGAAGCTTTCTTT. This translates into CASSPRSVQMNTEAFF.

The chain links TRBV7-9 to TRBJ1-1; the D is unclear. Germline CDR1 reads SEHNR; CDR2 reads FQNEAQ (reference sequence). The CDR3 loop spans 14 amino acids. Trimming removed 5 bases from V and 0 bases from J, with 10 bases in between. The CDR3 nucleotides read TGTGCCAGCAGCCCCACAGCCATGAACACTGAAGCTTTCTTT. Residues: CASSPTAMNTEAFF.

V gene TRBV5-1 combines with J gene TRBJ2-7; 7 bases agree with TRBD1. V was clipped by 4 bases and J by 0 bases; unmatched bases: 7. The CDR3 is 15 residues long. Germline CDR1 is SGHRS and CDR2 is YFSETQ. The CDR3 nucleotides are TGCGCCAGCAGCACAGGGACAGACGTCTCCTACGAGCAGTACTTC. Its translation is CASSTGTDVSYEQYF. Using reference TRBV5-1 and TRBJ2-7 for the parts outside the CDR3, the full variable domain is KAGVTQTPRYLIKTRGQQVTLSCSPISGHRSVSWYQQTPGQGLQFLFEYFSETQRNKGNFPGRFSGRQFSNSRSEMNVSTLELGDSALYLCASSTGTDVSYEQYFGPGTRLTVT.

The rearrangement uses TRBV11-3 and TRBJ2-7; D might be TRBD1 (6 bases). The V and J ends lost 5 bases and 5 bases respectively, with 19 bases between them. The CDR3 has 15 residues. The germline V gene encodes CDR1 SGHNT and CDR2 YENEEA. In nucleotides, the CDR3 is TGTGCCAGCAGCCCTCGGGACAAGGGGAGCGACGAGCAGTACTTC. Its translation is CASSPRDKGSDEQYF. Variable domain in full (rest from reference TRBV11-3 and TRBJ2-7): EAGVVQSPRYKIIEKKQPVAFWCNPISGHNTLYWYLQNLGQGPELLIRYENEEAVDDSQLPKDRFSAERLKGVDSTLKIQPAELGDSAVYLCASSPRDKGSDEQYFGPGTRLTVT.

This sequence joins TRBV5-1 and TRBJ2-7; 10 bases agree with TRBD1. This CDR3 has 14 residues. Germline-derived CDR1 and CDR2 are SGHRS and YFSETQ. V gave up 7 bases and J gave up 4 bases; unmatched junction bases: 8. The CDR3 DNA follows: TGCGCCAGCTCCGTGGGACAGGGGACTTACGAGCAGTACTTC. Its protein is CASSVGQGTYEQYF.

This chain links TRBV6-5 with TRBJ1-2; D is ambiguous. The CDR3 covers 12 residues. Trimming stripped 6 bases from V and 6 bases from J, with 11 bases between. Germline V gives CDR1 MNHEY, CDR2 SVGAGI. The CDR3 coding sequence is TGTGCCAGCAGGGGTTGGGTCGATGGCTACACCTTC. Encoded protein: CASRGWVDGYTF.